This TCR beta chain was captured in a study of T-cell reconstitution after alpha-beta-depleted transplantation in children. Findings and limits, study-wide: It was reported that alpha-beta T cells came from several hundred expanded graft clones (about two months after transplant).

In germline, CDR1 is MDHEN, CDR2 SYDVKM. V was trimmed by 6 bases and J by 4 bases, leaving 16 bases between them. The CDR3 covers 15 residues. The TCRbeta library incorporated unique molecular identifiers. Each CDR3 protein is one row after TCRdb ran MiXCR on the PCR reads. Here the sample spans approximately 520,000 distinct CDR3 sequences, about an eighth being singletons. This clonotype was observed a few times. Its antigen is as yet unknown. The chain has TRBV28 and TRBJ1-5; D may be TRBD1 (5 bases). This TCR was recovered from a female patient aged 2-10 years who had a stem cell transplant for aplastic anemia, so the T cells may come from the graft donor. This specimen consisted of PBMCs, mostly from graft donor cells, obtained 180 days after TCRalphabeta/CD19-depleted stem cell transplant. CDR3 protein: CASSSQTGGNQPQHF. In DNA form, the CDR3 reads TGTGCCAGCAGCTCACAGACCGGGGGGAATCAGCCCCAGCATTTT.